One sample yielded the 28 T cell receptor beta chains listed below, sequenced in a study of blood T cell repertoires in COVID-19 (dated by TCRdb to 2019 to 2021). Library method: the immunoSEQ multiplex PCR assay. TCRdb retrieved this table from immuneACCESS and kept in-frame rearrangements only. Not all clones are present; in checked studies, unresolved V genes account for under half, and no reason is known for the remainder. Present in this sample are 270,000 or so clones, 86% of which were seen just once. The top ten hold 2.6% of the sample. The specimen was PBMCs or T cells enriched from blood (not recorded which). The receptors shown here come from a woman younger than 35 who had recovered from COVID-19.

This rearrangement joins TRBV5-1 to TRBJ2-3; 11 bases fit TRBD2. J gave up 4 bases and V 0 bases, and 4 bases lay outside the gene matches. The germline CDR1 and CDR2 sequences are SGHRS and YFSETQ. This CDR3 contains 16 residues. The CDR3 region is CASSLVAGGPADTQYF. CDR3 DNA sequence: TGCGCCAGCAGCTTGGTAGCGGGAGGGCCCGCAGATACGCAGTATTTT. Filled out from reference TRBV5-1 and TRBJ2-3, the complete variable domain reads KAGVTQTPRYLIKTRGQQVTLSCSPISGHRSVSWYQQTPGQGLQFLFEYFSETQRNKGNFPGRFSGRQFSNSRSEMNVSTLELGDSALYLCASSLVAGGPADTQYFGPGTRLTVL.

This chain connects TRBV13 to TRBJ2-3, with D possibly matching TRBD2 (7 bases). V was shortened by 3 bases and J by 2 bases, with 18 bases between the two germline ends. The CDR3 runs 17 residues. In germline, CDR1 is PRHDT, CDR2 FYEKMQ (reference sequence). DNA of the CDR3: TGTGCCAGCAGCTTGGACCAGGGGAGGGGAGTCACAGATACGCAGTATTTT. Amino acid sequence: CASSLDQGRGVTDTQYF.

The V gene is TRBV7-2, the J gene TRBJ2-7, with 7 bases matching TRBD2. Germline CDR1 SGHTA, CDR2 FQGNSA. With 6 bases clipped from V and 3 bases from J, the junction kept 14 bases outside the gene matches. This CDR3 has 16 residues. The CDR3 here is CASRLSLLADHYEQYF. Written as DNA, the CDR3 is TGTGCCAGCAGACTTAGTCTCCTAGCGGATCACTACGAGCAGTACTTC.

CDR3: CASRRRDRGFGYEQFF. CDR3 nucleotide sequence: TGTGCCAGCAGACGAAGGGACAGGGGATTCGGTTATGAGCAGTTCTTC. This chain uses TRBV11-3 with TRBJ2-1, with 10 bases aligning to TRBD1. Per germline, CDR1 SGHNT and CDR2 YENEEA. V lost 6 bases to trimming and J lost 8 bases; unmatched junction nucleotides: 13. The CDR3 runs to 16 residues.

The rearrangement uses TRBV28 and TRBJ1-5, with D possibly TRBD1 on 5 matching bases. CDR1 MDHEN and CDR2 SYDVKM come from the germline V gene. CDR3 length: 12 amino acids. V was cut by 8 bases and J by 6 bases, with 11 bases left in between. CDR3 sequence (DNA): TGTGCCAGCTCCAGGGTCCCTCAGCCCCAGCATTTT. Its translation: CASSRVPQPQHF. Variable domain in full (rest from reference TRBV28 and TRBJ1-5): DVKVTQSSRYLVKRTGEKVFLECVQDMDHENMFWYRQDPGLGLRLIYFSYDVKMKEKGDIPEGYSVSREKKERFSLILESASTNQTSMYLCASSRVPQPQHFGDGTRLSIL.

The chain couples TRBV9 to TRBJ2-1, with unresolved D. Trimming took off 3 bases at V and 9 bases at J, with 10 bases between the two ends. Germline CDR1 is SGDLS and CDR2 is YYNGEE. The CDR3 has 12 residues. CDR3 sequence (DNA): TGTGCCAGCAGCGAGAGTTCAGGTGAGCAGTTCTTC. This translates into CASSESSGEQFF.

This clone was recorded at least ten times. V usage is TRBV6-5 and J usage is TRBJ1-6, with a possible D match to TRBD1 (5 bases). Germline V CDR1 and CDR2: MNHEY, SVGAGI. The CDR3 has 16 residues. V gave up 0 bases and J gave up 8 bases, with 14 bases separating them. CDR3 nucleotides: TGTGCCAGCAGTTACTCCGGGGGATCCGGGTATTCACCCCTCCACTTT. Translated: CASSYSGGSGYSPLHF.

The rearrangement links TRBV9 to TRBJ2-5; 10 nucleotides line up with TRBD2. Germline lookup yields CDR1 SGDLS and CDR2 YYNGEE. Trimming cost V 0 bases and J 0 bases; bases outside gene matches: 2. This CDR3 region has 16 residues. The CDR3 reads CASSVGSGRYQETQYF. The CDR3 coding sequence is TGTGCCAGCAGCGTAGGTAGCGGGAGGTACCAAGAGACCCAGTACTTC. The complete variable domain, with remaining parts taken from reference TRBV9 and TRBJ2-5, reads DSGVTQTPKHLITATGQRVTLRCSPRSGDLSVYWYQQSLDQGLQFLIQYYNGEERAKGNILERFSAQQFPDLHSELNLSSLELGDSALYFCASSVGSGRYQETQYFGPGTRLLVL.

This clone was detected only once. The chain has TRBV5-4 and TRBJ2-2; 9 bases align to TRBD2. After removal of 1 base from V and 5 bases from J, the junction contained 3 bases not matched to a gene. The germline V gene encodes CDR1 SGHNT and CDR2 YYREEE (reference sequence). The CDR3 is 15 residues long. CDR3 DNA sequence: TGTGCCAGCAGCTTGAAAGCGGGGGGAACCGGGGAGCTGTTTTTT. Protein product: CASSLKAGGTGELFF. The whole variable domain, filled in from reference TRBV5-4 and TRBJ2-2, reads ETGVTQSPTHLIKTRGQQVTLRCSSQSGHNTVSWYQQALGQGPQFIFQYYREEENGRGNFPPRFSGLQFPNYSSELNVNALELDDSALYLCASSLKAGGTGELFFGEGSRLTVL.

This chain links TRBV5-1 with TRBJ1-1; a possible D gene is TRBD1 (5 bases). The CDR3 is 14 residues long. The germline CDR1 and CDR2 sequences are SGHRS and YFSETQ. Trimming cost V 9 bases and J 3 bases, with 18 bases left between them. CDR3 loop: CATTERGWDTEAFF. The CDR3 coding sequence is TGCGCCACCACGGAGCGGGGGTGGGACACTGAAGCTTTCTTT.

This clone has just one count. The V call is TRBV15, the J call TRBJ2-5; the D gene is possibly TRBD2 (6 bases). The CDR3 totals 14 residues. The V gene's germline CDR1 is LNHNV and CDR2 YYDKDF (reference sequence). V shed 3 bases and J shed 7 bases, with 15 bases lying between them. DNA for the CDR3: TGTGCCACCAGCAGGGTTAGCGGATCCGGGACCCAGTACTTC. It is translated as CATSRVSGSGTQYF.

The V gene is TRBV7-8, the J gene TRBJ1-2; TRBD1 agrees at 10 bases. Losses at the gene ends were 4 bases for V and 0 bases for J; bases not matched to a gene: 8. The germline V gene encodes CDR1 SGHVS and CDR2 FQNEAQ. The CDR3 length is 17 residues. The CDR3 DNA sequence: TGTGCCAGCAGCTCCGGGACAGGGGTTCTTCCTAACTATGGCTACACCTTC. The encoded protein is CASSSGTGVLPNYGYTF.

J is TRBJ2-1 and V is TRBV28; possible D gene TRBD2, 6 bases. V was cut by 3 bases and J by 0 bases, with 9 bases left in between. Per germline, CDR1 MDHEN and CDR2 SYDVKM. The CDR3 is made up of 15 amino acids. The CDR3 loop is CASSFLADSYNEQFF. The CDR3 nucleotides are TGTGCCAGCAGTTTTTTAGCGGACTCCTACAATGAGCAGTTCTTC.

The rearrangement joins TRBV19 to TRBJ2-1; tentatively, D is TRBD1 (6 bases). Trimming cost V 9 bases and J 9 bases, with 12 bases left between them. This CDR3 contains 11 residues. Germline CDR1 and CDR2: LNHDA and SQIVND (reference sequence). CDR3 sequence reads: CASRDTREQFF. The CDR3 nucleotides read TGTGCCAGCCGGGACACCCGTGAGCAGTTCTTC. The full variable domain, in which reference TRBV19 and TRBJ2-1 provide the parts outside the CDR3, is DGGITQSPKYLFRKEGQNVTLSCEQNLNHDAMYWYRQDPGQGLRLIYYSQIVNDFQKGDIAEGYSVSREKKESFPLTVTSAQKNPTAFYLCASRDTREQFFGPGTRLTVL.

As concerns this clone: The same CDR3 also results from other DNA sequences found in this sample. The chain has TRBV7-9 and TRBJ2-1; weak D call: TRBD2 (5 bases). Per the germline V gene, CDR1 is SEHNR and CDR2 is FQNEAQ (reference sequence). This CDR3 comprises 12 residues. The V gene lost 6 bases and the J gene lost 7 bases, with 10 bases spanning the gap. The chain's CDR3 is CASSRTGNEQFF. CDR3 nucleotide sequence: TGTGCCAGCAGTCGTACGGGGAATGAGCAGTTCTTC.

This clone has a single count. The chain employs TRBV19 and TRBJ2-7; D uncertain. Trimming cost V 4 bases and J 1 base, with 17 bases left between them. This CDR3 contains 16 residues. The germline CDR1 and CDR2 sequences are LNHDA and SQIVND (reference sequence). CDR3 sequence: CASSNLNLGRSYEQYF. For the CDR3, the DNA is TGTGCCAGTAGTAACCTGAACCTGGGCAGATCCTACGAGCAGTACTTC.

The CDR3 DNA reads TGTGCCAGCAGCCCAAATAAACTAGCGGGAGGTGCTAGCACAGATACGCAGTATTTT. It encodes CASSPNKLAGGASTDTQYF. The chain couples TRBV14 to TRBJ2-3, with 12 bases aligning to TRBD2. This CDR3 is 19 amino acids long. CDR1 SGHDN and CDR2 FVKESK come from the germline V gene. V gave up 4 bases and J gave up 0 bases; unmatched junction bases: 11.

The V and J genes are TRBV21-1 and TRBJ1-2. TRBV21-1 constitutes a pseudogene. This CDR3 has 9 amino acids. The CDR3 coding sequence is TGTGCCAGTTTTAATGGCTACACCTTC. Translated: CASFNGYTF.

The chain has TRBV6-4 and TRBJ1-2, with 8 bases that match TRBD1. Trimming at V came to 5 bases and at J to 4 bases, leaving 6 bases not matched to a gene. This CDR3 has 14 amino acids. Germline values: CDR1 MRHNA, CDR2 SNTAGT. This CDR3 reads CASSSGGDGYGYTF. CDR3 sequence (DNA): TGTGCCAGCAGTTCAGGGGGCGACGGCTATGGCTACACCTTC.

This clone has just one count. This chain links TRBV5-4 with TRBJ1-2, with 7 bases lining up with TRBD1. This CDR3 has 13 amino acids. Trimming cost V 4 bases and J 3 bases; bases outside gene matches: 3. Germline V gives CDR1 SGHNT, CDR2 YYREEE (reference sequence). CDR3 protein: CASSRQGDYGYTF. CDR3 bases: TGTGCCAGCAGCCGACAGGGAGACTATGGCTACACCTTC.

The rearrangement joins TRBV6-5 to TRBJ1-1; 7 positions match TRBD1. This CDR3 region has 13 residues. Germline loops: CDR1 MNHEY, CDR2 SVGAGI. The ends lost 7 bases at V and 1 base at J; junction bases unmatched: 3. CDR3 in amino acids: CASTQGGNTEAFF. As DNA, the CDR3 is TGTGCCAGCACTCAGGGGGGGAACACTGAAGCTTTCTTT.

The chain recombines TRBV19 with TRBJ2-4; 9 bases fit TRBD2. The V and J ends lost 7 bases and 3 bases, in that order; junction bases with no gene match: 13. This CDR3 has 17 residues. CDR1 LNHDA and CDR2 SQIVND come from the germline V gene (reference sequence). The CDR3 region has the DNA TGTGCCAGTACGCAACCTGGTGGCGGGGGGGGCAAAAACATTCAGTACTTC. Its protein is CASTQPGGGGGKNIQYF. Full variable domain (remainder filled in from reference TRBV19 and TRBJ2-4): DGGITQSPKYLFRKEGQNVTLSCEQNLNHDAMYWYRQDPGQGLRLIYYSQIVNDFQKGDIAEGYSVSREKKESFPLTVTSAQKNPTAFYLCASTQPGGGGGKNIQYFGAGTRLSVL.

The chain employs TRBV27 and TRBJ2-2; 9 bases fit TRBD1. The CDR3 is 14 amino acids. V lost 7 bases and J lost 6; bases outside the gene matches: 6. Germline V gene sequence: CDR1 MNHEY, CDR2 SMNVEV (reference sequence). The CDR3 here is CASKQGAHAGELFF. DNA of the CDR3: TGTGCCAGCAAACAGGGGGCGCATGCCGGGGAGCTGTTTTTT.

The rearrangement uses TRBV30 and TRBJ1-5, with D hard to call. This CDR3 is built from 14 residues. The V end was cut by 0 bases, the J end by 6 bases, with 12 bases between. Germline loops: CDR1 GTSNPN, CDR2 SVGIG (reference sequence). CDR3 nucleotide sequence: TGTGCCTGGAGTGTACAGAGGGTGGCTCAGCCCCAGCATTTT. It encodes CAWSVQRVAQPQHF.

The chain is built from TRBV15 and TRBJ1-4; maybe TRBD1 (5 bases). Germline CDR1 reads LNHNV; CDR2 reads YYDKDF (reference sequence). The CDR3 loop spans 16 amino acids. Trimming left V 3 bases short and J 7 bases short, with 18 bases between. The CDR3 DNA sequence: TGTGCCACCAGCAGCTACCCCGGGGGGGTCGGTGAAAAACTGTTTTTT. It yields the protein CATSSYPGGVGEKLFF.

This chain uses TRBV19 with TRBJ2-3, with no clear D. CDR1 LNHDA and CDR2 SQIVND come from the germline V gene (reference sequence). The CDR3 has 15 amino acids. Deletions cut 1 base from V and 2 bases from J, with 10 bases between. CDR3 residues: CASSIGLLPTDTQYF. In nucleotides, the CDR3 is TGTGCCAGTAGTATAGGACTTCTCCCCACAGATACGCAGTATTTT.

V and J are TRBV1 and TRBJ2-1; the table's D call, TRBD2, was not checked against the DNA. TRBV1 has pseudogene status. This CDR3 comprises 16 residues. The CDR3 nucleotides read TGCACCAGCAGCCGTACTGCGCCACCGAGGGAAAATGAGCAGTTCTTC. Its protein product is CTSSRTAPPRENEQFF.

The chain combines TRBV27 with TRBJ1-4; possible D gene TRBD1, 5 bases. V was pared by 6 bases and J by 13 bases, with 21 bases between. The CDR3 totals 14 residues. Germline CDR1 and CDR2: MNHEY and SMNVEV (reference sequence). CDR3 sequence: CASRPQGGMNLLFF. In DNA form, the CDR3 reads TGTGCCAGCAGACCTCAGGGAGGAATGAATTTACTGTTTTTT.